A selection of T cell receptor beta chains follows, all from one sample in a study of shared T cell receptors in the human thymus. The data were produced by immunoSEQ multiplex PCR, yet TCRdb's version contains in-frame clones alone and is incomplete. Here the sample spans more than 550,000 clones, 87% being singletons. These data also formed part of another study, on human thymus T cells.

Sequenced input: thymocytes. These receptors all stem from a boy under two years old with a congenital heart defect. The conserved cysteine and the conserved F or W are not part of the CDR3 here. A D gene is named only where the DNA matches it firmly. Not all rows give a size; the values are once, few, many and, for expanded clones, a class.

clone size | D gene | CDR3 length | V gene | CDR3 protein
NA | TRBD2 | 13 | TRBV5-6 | ASSEASGAHNEQF
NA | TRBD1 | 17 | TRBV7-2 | ASSSFPPGRGRPHYGYT
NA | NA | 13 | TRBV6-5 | ASRRDKSSGNTIY
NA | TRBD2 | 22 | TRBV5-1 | ASSLETGQGSAPGLAGGRDTQY
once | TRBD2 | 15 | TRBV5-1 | ASSPGLAGEDSYEQY
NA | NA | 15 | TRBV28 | ASSSLSPGLGVNIQY
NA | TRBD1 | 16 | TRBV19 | ASSVRRDRGPWAAEAF
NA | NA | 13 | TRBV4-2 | ASSPNRASQDTQY
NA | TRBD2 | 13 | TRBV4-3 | ASSPTPRGGYEQY
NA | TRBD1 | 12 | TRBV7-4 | ASRVDRGQGLRY
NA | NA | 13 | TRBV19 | ASSIIGQFTNEQF
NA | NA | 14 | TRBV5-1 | ASSLSPLTGAYEQY
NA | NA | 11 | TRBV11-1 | ASSFRDRYEQY
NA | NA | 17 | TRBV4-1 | ASSQELGPSDRTKETQY
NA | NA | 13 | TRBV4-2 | ASSQGAAGGETQY
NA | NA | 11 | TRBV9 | ASSVASYNEQF
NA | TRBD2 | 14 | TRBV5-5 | ASSLGTSGFTDTQY
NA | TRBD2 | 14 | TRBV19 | ASRNSGRTNTGELF
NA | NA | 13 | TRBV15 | ATSITRVFTDTQY
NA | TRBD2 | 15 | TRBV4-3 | ASSQDGGLAGDHEQY